These 12 T cell receptor beta chains share one sample of origin, sequenced in a study of cytomegalovirus exposure and HLA in healthy donors. The PCR was carried out with 60 Vbeta primers and 13 Jbeta primers. Clones were sequenced by immunoSEQ multiplex PCR, and TCRdb holds only the in-frame ones, with some missing. The profile covers fewer than 200,000 clones, with roughly a tenth appearing a single time and about 1.2% taken by the ten largest. Input material: PBMCs. All receptors derive from a woman aged 25 to 39 in good health and CMV-seropositive.

CDR3 sequence reads: CASSDRTGEDEQYF. The CDR3 region has the DNA TGTGCCAGCAGTGACCGGACAGGGGAGGACGAGCAGTACTTC. The chain carries TRBV6-4 and TRBJ2-7, with 9 bases fitting TRBD1. This CDR3 has 14 residues. V gave up 2 bases and J gave up 5 bases; unmatched junction bases: 4. From germline, CDR1 is MRHNA and CDR2 SNTAGT.

This chain links TRBV19 with TRBJ2-2, with TRBD2 matching 9 bases. CDR3 length: 16 amino acids. The ends lost 9 bases at V and 7 bases at J; junction bases unmatched: 15. CDR1 is LNHDA and CDR2 is SQIVND in the germline V gene (reference sequence). The CDR3 DNA reads as TGTGCCAGCCGACCCAGCGGGGGGAGAGAGGGCGGGGAGCTGTTTTTT. It yields the protein CASRPSGGREGGELFF.

This sequence joins TRBV27 and TRBJ2-5; 14 nucleotides align to TRBD2. The V and J ends lost 2 bases and 6 bases, in that order; junction bases with no gene match: 2. Looked up from germline, CDR1 is MNHEY and CDR2 is SMNVEV (reference sequence). CDR3 length: 15 amino acids. Written as DNA, the CDR3 is TGTGCCAGCAGTTTAGGGACTAGCGGGAGAAAGACCCAGTACTTC. Residues: CASSLGTSGRKTQYF.

Worth noting for this clone: Its ends do not fully match the called genes, so a read error is possible. The rearrangement uses TRBV29-1 and TRBJ1-3; 7 bases map to TRBD1. Germline V lookup: CDR1 SQVTM, CDR2 ANQGSEA. The CDR3 spans 13 residues. CDR3 amino acids: CSASTGSGNNIYF. The CDR3 region has the DNA TGCAGCGCCTCGACAGGGTCTGGAAACAACATATATTTT.

The J gene is TRBJ2-1, the V gene TRBV28; 14 positions match TRBD2. CDR3 length equals 21 residues. Germline V lookup: CDR1 MDHEN, CDR2 SYDVKM. The junction had 15 bases not matched to a gene; V was cut back by 5 bases and J by 0 bases. The CDR3 loop is CASSQPSRTSGRSSSYNEQFF. DNA for the CDR3: TGTGCCAGCAGTCAGCCGTCCAGGACTAGCGGGAGGTCCAGCTCCTACAATGAGCAGTTCTTC. The full variable domain, in which reference TRBV28 and TRBJ2-1 provide the parts outside the CDR3, is DVKVTQSSRYLVKRTGEKVFLECVQDMDHENMFWYRQDPGLGLRLIYFSYDVKMKEKGDIPEGYSVSREKKERFSLILESASTNQTSMYLCASSQPSRTSGRSSSYNEQFFGPGTRLTVL.

V is TRBV6-5 and J is TRBJ1-1; 9 bases line up with TRBD1. Germline V gene sequence: CDR1 MNHEY, CDR2 SVGAGI. V lost 2 bases to trimming and J lost 5 bases; unmatched junction nucleotides: 3. CDR3 length: 14 amino acids. CDR3 nucleotide sequence: TGTGCCAGCAGTTACGGAGGGACAGGGACTGAAGCTTTCTTT. This translates into CASSYGGTGTEAFF.

This clone was seen more than once but under ten times. The chain recombines TRBV5-1 with TRBJ2-7, with TRBD1 matching over 9 bases. CDR3 size: 16 residues. Germline assignment: CDR1 SGHRS and CDR2 YFSETQ. With V trimmed by 0 bases and J by 5 bases, 9 bases remained unmatched. CDR3 amino acids: CASSLATGGLADEQYF. CDR3 nucleotide sequence: TGCGCCAGCAGCTTGGCGACAGGGGGGCTGGCGGACGAGCAGTACTTC.

This clone was seen a handful of times. The chain is built from TRBV6-5 and TRBJ2-4; unclear D gene. V was clipped by 8 bases and J by 5 bases, with 7 bases between them. This CDR3 contains 11 residues. From germline, CDR1 is MNHEY and CDR2 SVGAGI. The CDR3 reads CASVSENIQYF. The CDR3 DNA sequence: TGTGCCAGCGTTTCCGAAAACATTCAGTACTTC.

The V call is TRBV6-4, the J call TRBJ2-1; 11 bases fit TRBD2. V gave up 9 bases and J gave up 15 bases; unmatched junction bases: 16. Germline V CDR1 and CDR2: MRHNA, SNTAGT. The CDR3 sequence is 14 residues long. CDR3 region: CASSTSGSLSGRFF. CDR3 nucleotides: TGTGCCAGTTCTACTAGCGGGAGCCTCTCGGGGCGGTTCTTC.

This clone was observed a handful of times. The V and J genes are TRBV25-1 and TRBJ1-2; the match to TRBD1 covers 9 bases. Germline V CDR1 and CDR2: MGHDK, SYGVNS. The junction had 5 bases not matched to a gene; V was cut back by 4 bases and J by 8 bases. CDR3 length: 13 residues. The CDR3 DNA follows: TGTGCCAGCAGTGGGGACAGGGTTGGAGGCTACACCTTC. This gives the protein CASSGDRVGGYTF.

In its sample, this clone was seen a few times. V is TRBV6-6 and J is TRBJ1-5; 8 bases match TRBD1. Trimming at V came to 10 bases and at J to 5 bases, leaving 7 bases not matched to a gene. The germline CDR1 and CDR2 sequences are MNHNY and SVGAGI (reference sequence). The length of the CDR3 is 13 residues. The CDR3: CATQDRGHQPQHF. The CDR3 DNA reads as TGTGCCACCCAAGACAGGGGACATCAGCCCCAGCATTTT.

Only a few counts were recorded for this clone. The CDR3 DNA reads as TGTGCCAGCCGGGGACAGGGGGAATCCGGGGAGCTGTTTTTT. The encoded protein is CASRGQGESGELFF. The chain carries TRBV13 and TRBJ2-2; TRBD1 matches at 11 bases. Trimming took 8 bases from V and 6 from J; bases not matched to a gene: 5. This CDR3 has 14 residues. In germline, CDR1 is PRHDT, CDR2 FYEKMQ (reference sequence).